Listed below are T cell receptor beta chains from one sample, sequenced in a study of cytomegalovirus exposure and HLA in healthy donors. TCRdb keeps only in-frame clones here, not all; method: immunoSEQ multiplex PCR. The sample comprises about 98,000 clones, around 88% of which are singletons, and roughly 3.8% rests with the top ten. The sample comprised PBMCs. These receptors came from a woman in her twenties or thirties in good health and CMV-seronegative. The CDR3 runs from the conserved cysteine through the conserved F or W. Fields, in order: D gene, clone size, J gene, V gene, CDR3 DNA, CDR3 protein. D genes are given only for firm matches. The size of a clone is reported for some rows only, either as once, few or many, or as a class for expanded clones.

>NA|NA|TRBJ1-5|TRBV19
TGTGCCAGTAGTATGCGGGCGGATCAGCCCCAGCATTTT
CASSMRADQPQHF
>TRBD1|NA|TRBJ1-1|TRBV9
TGTGCCAGCAGCGTAGTTACAGGGGGGTCGAACACTGAAGCTTTCTTT
CASSVVTGGSNTEAFF
>NA|NA|TRBJ1-1|TRBV11-2
TGTGCCAGCAGCTCCCTAGGGGGGGCGAACACTGAAGCTTTCTTT
CASSSLGGANTEAFF
>NA|NA|TRBJ1-4|TRBV9
TGTGCCAGCAGCCGTACCCGCCCGGGCCAAAGGGGCGAAAAACTGTTTTTT
CASSRTRPGQRGEKLFF
>TRBD2|NA|TRBJ2-4|TRBV19
TGTGCCAGTAGTATTTCGCTAGCGGGGGACATTCAGTACTTC
CASSISLAGDIQYF
>TRBD1|NA|TRBJ1-1|TRBV29-1
TGCAGCGTTCAACTCCGACAGGGGGCCACTGAAGCTTTCTTT
CSVQLRQGATEAFF
>NA|NA|TRBJ2-5|TRBV19
TGTGCCAGCATCGGGGGTGGAGAGACCCAGTACTTC
CASIGGGETQYF
>NA|few|TRBJ1-2|TRBV5-6
TGTGCCAGCAGCTTGAGAGGGAATCGAAACTATGGCTACACCTTC
CASSLRGNRNYGYTF
>TRBD2|NA|TRBJ2-4|TRBV28
TGTGCCAGCAGTTTTAGCGGGAGCTTAGCCAAAAACATTCAGTACTTC
CASSFSGSLAKNIQYF
>NA|NA|TRBJ2-7|TRBV28
TGTGCCAGCAGTTTGCGTAGTAGCAGTCCCTACGAGCAGTACTTC
CASSLRSSSPYEQYF
>NA|NA|TRBJ2-5|TRBV7-6
TGTGCCAGCAGCCCCCTCGGAGGAGGGATCGAGACCCAGTACTTC
CASSPLGGGIETQYF
>NA|NA|TRBJ1-6|TRBV11-2
TGTGCCAGCAGTCCCAGCCTCAGGGGCTCGAATTCACCCCTCCACTTT
CASSPSLRGSNSPLHF
>TRBD2|NA|TRBJ2-7|TRBV7-2
TGTGCCAGCAGCTCTTCTAGCGGGAGTGGGTACGAGCAGTACTTC
CASSSSSGSGYEQYF
>NA|NA|TRBJ2-3|TRBV18
TGTGCCAGCTCACCCCGGCAGGGAAAAGATACGCAGTATTTT
CASSPRQGKDTQYF
>NA|NA|TRBJ2-3|TRBV11-2
TGTGCCAGCAGCTTAGATGGACAGCTGCCAGATACGCAGTATTTT
CASSLDGQLPDTQYF
>NA|NA|TRBJ1-6|TRBV27
TGTGCCAGCCTCCCCCTTCCACCCCTCCACTTT
CASLPLPPLHF
>NA|NA|TRBJ1-4|TRBV27
TGTGCCAGCAGCCGGAGGGCTGCAACTAATGAAAAACTGTTTTTT
CASSRRAATNEKLFF
>TRBD2|once|TRBJ2-7|TRBV29-1
TGCAGCGTCCGGGGGGTCGGCAGGGCGTTGGACGAGCAGTACTTC
CSVRGVGRALDEQYF
>NA|once|TRBJ1-2|TRBV7-9
TGTGCCAGCAGCGTACAGAGCTATGGCTACACCTTC
CASSVQSYGYTF
>TRBD2|NA|TRBJ2-1|TRBV19
TGTGCCAGTAGTATGGGGACTACCGTCGGGAATGAGCAGTTCTTC
CASSMGTTVGNEQFF